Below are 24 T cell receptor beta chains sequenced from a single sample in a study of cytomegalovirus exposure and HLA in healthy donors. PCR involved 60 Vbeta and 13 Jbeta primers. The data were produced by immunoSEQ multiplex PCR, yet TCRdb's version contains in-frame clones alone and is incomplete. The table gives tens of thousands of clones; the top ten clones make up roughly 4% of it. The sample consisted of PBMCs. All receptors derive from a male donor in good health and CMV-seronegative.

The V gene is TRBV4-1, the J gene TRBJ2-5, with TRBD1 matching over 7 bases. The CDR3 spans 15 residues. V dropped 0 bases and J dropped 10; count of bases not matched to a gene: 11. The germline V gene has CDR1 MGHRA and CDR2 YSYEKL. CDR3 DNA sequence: TGCGCCAGCAGCCAAGATCCCGACAGGGCTGCGGACCAGTACTTC. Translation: CASSQDPDRAADQYF.

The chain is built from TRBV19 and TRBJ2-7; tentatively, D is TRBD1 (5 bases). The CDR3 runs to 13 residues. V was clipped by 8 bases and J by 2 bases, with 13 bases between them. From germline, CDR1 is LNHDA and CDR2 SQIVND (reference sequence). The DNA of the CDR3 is TGTGCCAGTGGTGGGGCAGGAGCCTACGAGCAGTACTTC. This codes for CASGGAGAYEQYF.

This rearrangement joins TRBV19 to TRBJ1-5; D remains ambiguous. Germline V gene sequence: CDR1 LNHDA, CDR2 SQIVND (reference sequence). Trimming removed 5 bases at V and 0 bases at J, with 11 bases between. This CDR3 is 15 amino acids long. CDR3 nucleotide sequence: TGTGCCAGTAGTTTAACGTCCAGTAGCAATCAGCCCCAGCATTTT. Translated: CASSLTSSSNQPQHF. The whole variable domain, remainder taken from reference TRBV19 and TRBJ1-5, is DGGITQSPKYLFRKEGQNVTLSCEQNLNHDAMYWYRQDPGQGLRLIYYSQIVNDFQKGDIAEGYSVSREKKESFPLTVTSAQKNPTAFYLCASSLTSSSNQPQHFGDGTRLSIL.

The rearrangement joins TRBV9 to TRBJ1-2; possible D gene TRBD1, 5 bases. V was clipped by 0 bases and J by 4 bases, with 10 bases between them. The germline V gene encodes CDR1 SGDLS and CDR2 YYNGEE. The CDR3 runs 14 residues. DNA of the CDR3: TGTGCCAGCAGCGTAGATTGGACATCCTATGGCTACACCTTC. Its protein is CASSVDWTSYGYTF. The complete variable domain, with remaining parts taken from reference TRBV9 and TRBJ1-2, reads DSGVTQTPKHLITATGQRVTLRCSPRSGDLSVYWYQQSLDQGLQFLIQYYNGEERAKGNILERFSAQQFPDLHSELNLSSLELGDSALYFCASSVDWTSYGYTFGSGTRLTVV.

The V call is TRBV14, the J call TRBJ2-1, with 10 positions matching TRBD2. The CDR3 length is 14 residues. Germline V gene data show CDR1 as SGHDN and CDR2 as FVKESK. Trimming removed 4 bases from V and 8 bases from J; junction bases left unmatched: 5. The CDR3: CASSPTLAGDEQFF. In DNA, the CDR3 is TGTGCCAGCAGCCCGACTCTAGCGGGAGATGAGCAGTTCTTC.

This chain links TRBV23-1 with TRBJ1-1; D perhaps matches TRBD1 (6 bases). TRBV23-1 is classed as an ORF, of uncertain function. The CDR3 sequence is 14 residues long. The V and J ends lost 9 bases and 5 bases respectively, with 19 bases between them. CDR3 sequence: CARPPRGAMTEAFF. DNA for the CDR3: TGCGCCAGACCGCCCCGGGGGGCGATGACTGAAGCTTTCTTT.

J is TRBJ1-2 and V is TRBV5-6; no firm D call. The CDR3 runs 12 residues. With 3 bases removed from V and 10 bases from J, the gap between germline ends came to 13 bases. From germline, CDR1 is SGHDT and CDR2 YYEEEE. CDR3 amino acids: CASSWAGRDYTF. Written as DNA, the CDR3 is TGTGCCAGCAGCTGGGCCGGTAGAGACTACACCTTC.

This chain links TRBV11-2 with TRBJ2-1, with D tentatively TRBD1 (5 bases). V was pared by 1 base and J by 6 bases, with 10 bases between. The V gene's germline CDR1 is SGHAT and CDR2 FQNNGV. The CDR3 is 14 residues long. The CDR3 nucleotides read TGTGCCAGCAGCTTAGGGTCAGGGCTCAATGAGCAGTTCTTC. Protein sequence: CASSLGSGLNEQFF. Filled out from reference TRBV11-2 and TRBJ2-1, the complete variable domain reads EAGVAQSPRYKIIEKRQSVAFWCNPISGHATLYWYQQILGQGPKLLIQFQNNGVVDDSQLPKDRFSAERLKGVDSTLKIQPAKLEDSAVYLCASSLGSGLNEQFFGPGTRLTVL.

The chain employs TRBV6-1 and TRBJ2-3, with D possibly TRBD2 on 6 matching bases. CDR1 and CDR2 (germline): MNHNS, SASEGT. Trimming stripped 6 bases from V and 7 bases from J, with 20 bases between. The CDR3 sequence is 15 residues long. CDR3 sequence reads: CASSETSWGPNTQYF. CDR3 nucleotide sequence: TGTGCCAGCAGCGAGACTAGTTGGGGTCCTAATACGCAGTATTTT.

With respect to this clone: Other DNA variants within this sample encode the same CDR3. CDR3 residues: CAWAQGGSTQYF. CDR3 in DNA: TGTGCCTGGGCACAAGGGGGTAGTACGCAGTATTTT. V and J are TRBV30 and TRBJ2-3; a weak D match, TRBD1 (6 bases). V was shortened by 5 bases and J by 8 bases, with 14 bases between the two germline ends. Germline V CDR1 and CDR2: GTSNPN, SVGIG (reference sequence). The length of the CDR3 is 12 residues.

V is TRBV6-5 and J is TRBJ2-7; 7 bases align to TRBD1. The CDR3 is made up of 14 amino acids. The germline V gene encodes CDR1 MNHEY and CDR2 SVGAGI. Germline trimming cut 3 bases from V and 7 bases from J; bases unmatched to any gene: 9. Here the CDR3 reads CASSYFRQGGEQYF. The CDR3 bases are TGTGCCAGCAGTTATTTTCGACAGGGTGGTGAGCAGTACTTC.

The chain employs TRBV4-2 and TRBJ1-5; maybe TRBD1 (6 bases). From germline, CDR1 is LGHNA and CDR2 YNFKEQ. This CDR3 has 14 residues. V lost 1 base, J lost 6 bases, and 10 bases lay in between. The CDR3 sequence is CASSQVGGAQPQHF. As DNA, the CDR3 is TGTGCCAGCAGCCAAGTGGGGGGGGCTCAGCCCCAGCATTTT.

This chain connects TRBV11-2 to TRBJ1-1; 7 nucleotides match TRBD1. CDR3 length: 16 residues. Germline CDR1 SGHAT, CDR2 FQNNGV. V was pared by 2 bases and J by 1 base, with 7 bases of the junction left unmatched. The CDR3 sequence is CASSLSRTGSNTEAFF. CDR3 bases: TGTGCCAGCAGCTTATCCCGGACAGGCTCGAACACTGAAGCTTTCTTT.

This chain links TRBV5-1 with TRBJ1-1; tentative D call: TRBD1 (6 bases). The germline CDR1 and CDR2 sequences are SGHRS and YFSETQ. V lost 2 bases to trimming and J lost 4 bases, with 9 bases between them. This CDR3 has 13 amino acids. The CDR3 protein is CASSFSQGTEAFF. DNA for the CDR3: TGCGCCAGCAGCTTCTCACAGGGCACTGAAGCTTTCTTT. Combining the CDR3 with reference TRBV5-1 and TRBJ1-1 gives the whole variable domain KAGVTQTPRYLIKTRGQQVTLSCSPISGHRSVSWYQQTPGQGLQFLFEYFSETQRNKGNFPGRFSGRQFSNSRSEMNVSTLELGDSALYLCASSFSQGTEAFFGQGTRLTVV.

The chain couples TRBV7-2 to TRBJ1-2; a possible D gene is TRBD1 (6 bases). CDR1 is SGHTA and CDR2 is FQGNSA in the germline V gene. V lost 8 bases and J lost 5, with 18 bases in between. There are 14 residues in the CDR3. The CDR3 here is CASVRGGGGYGYTF. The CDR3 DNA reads TGTGCCAGCGTCAGGGGAGGGGGAGGGTATGGCTACACCTTC.

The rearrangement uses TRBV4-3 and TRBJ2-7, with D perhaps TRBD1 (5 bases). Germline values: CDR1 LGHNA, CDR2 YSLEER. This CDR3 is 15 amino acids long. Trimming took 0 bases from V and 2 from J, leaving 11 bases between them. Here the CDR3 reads CASSQDLLQAYEQYF. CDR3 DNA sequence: TGCGCCAGCAGCCAAGACCTTTTACAGGCCTACGAGCAGTACTTC.

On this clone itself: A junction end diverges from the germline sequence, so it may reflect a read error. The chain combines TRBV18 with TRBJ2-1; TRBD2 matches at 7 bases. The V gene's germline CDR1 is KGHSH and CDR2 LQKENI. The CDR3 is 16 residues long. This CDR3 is CASAPPRTAGNNEQFF. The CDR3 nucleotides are TGTGCCAGCGCACCACCGCGTACAGCGGGAAACAATGAGCAGTTCTTC.

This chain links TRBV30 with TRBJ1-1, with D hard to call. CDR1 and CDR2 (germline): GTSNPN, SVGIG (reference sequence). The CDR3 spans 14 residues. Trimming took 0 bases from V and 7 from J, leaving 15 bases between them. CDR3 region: CAWSVEFLSGEAFF. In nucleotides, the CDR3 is TGTGCCTGGAGTGTAGAGTTCCTTTCTGGTGAAGCTTTCTTT.

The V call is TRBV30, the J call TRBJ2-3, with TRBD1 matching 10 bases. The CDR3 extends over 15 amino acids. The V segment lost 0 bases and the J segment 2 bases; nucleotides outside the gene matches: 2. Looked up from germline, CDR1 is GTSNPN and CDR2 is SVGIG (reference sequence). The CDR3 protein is CAWSVGQGNTDTQYF. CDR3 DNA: TGTGCCTGGAGTGTGGGACAGGGGAACACAGATACGCAGTATTTT.

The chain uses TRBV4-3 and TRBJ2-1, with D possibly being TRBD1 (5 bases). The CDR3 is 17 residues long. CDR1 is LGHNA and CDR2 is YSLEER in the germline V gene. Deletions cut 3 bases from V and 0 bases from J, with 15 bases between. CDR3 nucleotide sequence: TGCGCCAGCAGCCAGACGCCCTACAGGAGCTCCTACAATGAGCAGTTCTTC. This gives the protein CASSQTPYRSSYNEQFF.

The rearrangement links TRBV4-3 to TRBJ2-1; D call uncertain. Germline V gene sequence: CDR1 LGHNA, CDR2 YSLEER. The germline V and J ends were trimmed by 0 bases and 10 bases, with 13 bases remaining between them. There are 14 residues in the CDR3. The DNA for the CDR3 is TGCGCCAGCAGCCAAGATTTAAAAGCATGGGAGCAGTTCTTC. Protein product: CASSQDLKAWEQFF.

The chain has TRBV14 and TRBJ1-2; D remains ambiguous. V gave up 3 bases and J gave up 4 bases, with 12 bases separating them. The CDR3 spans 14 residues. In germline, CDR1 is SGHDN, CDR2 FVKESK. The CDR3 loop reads CASSHEVLTYGYTF. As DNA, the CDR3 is TGTGCCAGCAGCCACGAAGTACTCACCTATGGCTACACCTTC.

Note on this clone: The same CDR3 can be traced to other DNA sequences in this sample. The DNA of the CDR3 is TGTGCCAGCAGCTTAGCCCGGGGTGCCTACGAGCAGTACTTC. Its protein product is CASSLARGAYEQYF. The rearrangement links TRBV11-2 to TRBJ2-7; TRBD2 might be the D (5 bases). Trimming cost V 1 base and J 2 bases, with 9 bases left between them. Per the germline V gene, CDR1 is SGHAT and CDR2 is FQNNGV. The CDR3 contains 14 residues.

CDR3 region: CASSPTGTYNSPLHF. CDR3 DNA: TGTGCCAGCTCACCGACAGGGACCTATAATTCACCCCTCCACTTT. This rearrangement joins TRBV18 to TRBJ1-6, with TRBD1 matching over 7 bases. V lost 3 bases and J lost 2; bases outside the gene matches: 1. The length of the CDR3 is 15 residues. The V gene's germline CDR1 is KGHSH and CDR2 LQKENI.